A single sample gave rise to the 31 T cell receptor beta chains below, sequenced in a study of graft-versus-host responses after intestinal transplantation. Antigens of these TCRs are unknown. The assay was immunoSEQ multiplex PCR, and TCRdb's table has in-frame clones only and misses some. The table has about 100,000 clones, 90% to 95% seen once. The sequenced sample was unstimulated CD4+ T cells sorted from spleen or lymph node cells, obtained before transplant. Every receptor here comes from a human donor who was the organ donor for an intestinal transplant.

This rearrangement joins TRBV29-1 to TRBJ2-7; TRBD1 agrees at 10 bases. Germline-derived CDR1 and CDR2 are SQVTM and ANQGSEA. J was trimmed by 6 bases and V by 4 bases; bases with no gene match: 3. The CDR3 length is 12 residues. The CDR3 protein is CSVGGQGFEQYF. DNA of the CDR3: TGCAGCGTTGGGGGACAGGGGTTCGAGCAGTACTTC.

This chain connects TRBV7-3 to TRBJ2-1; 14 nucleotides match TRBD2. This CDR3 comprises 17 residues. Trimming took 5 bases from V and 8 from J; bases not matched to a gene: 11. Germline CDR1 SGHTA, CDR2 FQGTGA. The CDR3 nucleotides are TGTGCCAGCAGCCCTCAGGGACTAGCGGGGGTTCTCGATGAGCAGTTCTTC. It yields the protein CASSPQGLAGVLDEQFF. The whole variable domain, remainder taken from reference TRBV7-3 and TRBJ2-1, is GAGVSQTPSNKVTEKGKYVELRCDPISGHTALYWYRQSLGQGPEFLIYFQGTGAADDSGLPNDRFFAVRPEGSVSTLKIQRTERGDSAVYLCASSPQGLAGVLDEQFFGPGTRLTVL.

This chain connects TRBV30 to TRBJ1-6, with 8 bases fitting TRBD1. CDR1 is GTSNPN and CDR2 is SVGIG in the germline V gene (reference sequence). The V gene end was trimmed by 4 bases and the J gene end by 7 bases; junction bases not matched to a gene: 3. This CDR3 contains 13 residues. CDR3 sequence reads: CAWTRQGNSPLHF. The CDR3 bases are TGTGCCTGGACAAGACAGGGGAATTCACCCCTCCACTTT.

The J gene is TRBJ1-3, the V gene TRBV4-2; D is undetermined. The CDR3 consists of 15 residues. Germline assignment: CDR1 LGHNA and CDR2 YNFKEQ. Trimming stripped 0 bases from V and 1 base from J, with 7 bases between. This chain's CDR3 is CASSQDTVSGNTIYF. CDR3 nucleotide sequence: TGTGCCAGCAGCCAAGATACTGTTTCTGGAAACACCATATATTTT.

CDR3 nucleotide sequence: TGTGCCAGCAGCTTATACGGGGGCACAGATACGCAGTATTTT. Translation: CASSLYGGTDTQYF. The chain combines TRBV7-3 with TRBJ2-3; a weak D match, TRBD2 (5 bases). The germline CDR1 and CDR2 sequences are SGHTA and FQGTGA. Trimming cost V 2 bases and J 1 base, with 7 bases left between them. The CDR3 runs to 14 residues.

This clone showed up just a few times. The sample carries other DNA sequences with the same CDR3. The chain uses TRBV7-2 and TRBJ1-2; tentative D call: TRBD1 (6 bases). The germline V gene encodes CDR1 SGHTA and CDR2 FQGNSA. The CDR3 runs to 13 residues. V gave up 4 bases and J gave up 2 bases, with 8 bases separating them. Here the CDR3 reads CASSSTGNYGYTF. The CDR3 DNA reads TGTGCCAGCAGCTCCACAGGGAACTATGGCTACACCTTC.

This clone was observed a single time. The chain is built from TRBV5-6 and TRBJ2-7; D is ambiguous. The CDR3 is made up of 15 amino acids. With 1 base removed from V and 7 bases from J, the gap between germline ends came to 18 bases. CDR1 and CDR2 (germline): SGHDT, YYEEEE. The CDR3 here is CASSLLVAERWEQYF. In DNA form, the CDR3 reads TGTGCCAGCAGCTTGCTCGTGGCAGAACGATGGGAGCAGTACTTC.

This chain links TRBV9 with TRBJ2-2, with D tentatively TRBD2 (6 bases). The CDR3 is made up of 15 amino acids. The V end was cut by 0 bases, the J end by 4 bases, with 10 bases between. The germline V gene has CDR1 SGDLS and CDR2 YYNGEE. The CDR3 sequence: CASSVVAGPTGELFF. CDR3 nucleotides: TGTGCCAGCAGCGTAGTTGCGGGACCCACCGGGGAGCTGTTTTTT.

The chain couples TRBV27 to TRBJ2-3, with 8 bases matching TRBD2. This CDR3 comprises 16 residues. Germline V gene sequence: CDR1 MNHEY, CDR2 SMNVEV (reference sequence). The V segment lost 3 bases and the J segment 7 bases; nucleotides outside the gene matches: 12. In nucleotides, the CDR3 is TGTGCCAGCAGTTTCGTTCCGGGGGGGCTCGGTTATACGCAGTATTTT. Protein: CASSFVPGGLGYTQYF.

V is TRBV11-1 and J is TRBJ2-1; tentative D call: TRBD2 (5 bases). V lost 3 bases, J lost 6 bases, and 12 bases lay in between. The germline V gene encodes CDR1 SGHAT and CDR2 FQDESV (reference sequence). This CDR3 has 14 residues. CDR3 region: CASSFDGLANEQFF. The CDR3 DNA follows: TGTGCCAGCAGCTTTGATGGACTGGCCAATGAGCAGTTCTTC.

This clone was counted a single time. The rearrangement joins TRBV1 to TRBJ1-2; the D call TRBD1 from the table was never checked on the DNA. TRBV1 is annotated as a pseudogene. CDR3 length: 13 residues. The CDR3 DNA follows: TGCACCAGCATAAGACAGGGGTTTAATGGCTACACCTTC. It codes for CTSIRQGFNGYTF.

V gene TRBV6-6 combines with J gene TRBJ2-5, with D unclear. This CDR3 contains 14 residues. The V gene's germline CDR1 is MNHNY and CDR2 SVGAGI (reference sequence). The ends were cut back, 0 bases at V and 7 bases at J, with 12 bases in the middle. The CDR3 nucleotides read TGTGCCAGCAGTTACTCGATCCCACTTGGGACCCAGTACTTC. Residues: CASSYSIPLGTQYF.

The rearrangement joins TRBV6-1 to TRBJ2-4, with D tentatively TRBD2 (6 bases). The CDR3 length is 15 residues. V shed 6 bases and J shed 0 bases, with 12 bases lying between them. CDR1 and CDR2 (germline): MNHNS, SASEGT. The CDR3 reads CASSATGLAKNIQYF. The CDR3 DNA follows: TGTGCCAGCAGCGCCACGGGACTAGCCAAAAACATTCAGTACTTC.

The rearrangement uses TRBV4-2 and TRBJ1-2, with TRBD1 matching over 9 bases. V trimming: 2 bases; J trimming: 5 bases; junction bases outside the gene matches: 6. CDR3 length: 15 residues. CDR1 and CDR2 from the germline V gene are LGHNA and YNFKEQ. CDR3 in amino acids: CASSQRQGEFYGYTF. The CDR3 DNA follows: TGTGCCAGCAGCCAACGACAGGGGGAGTTTTATGGCTACACCTTC.

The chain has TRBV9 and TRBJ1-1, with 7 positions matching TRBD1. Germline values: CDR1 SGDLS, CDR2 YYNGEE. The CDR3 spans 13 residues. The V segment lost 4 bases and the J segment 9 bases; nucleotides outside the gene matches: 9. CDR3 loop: CASSPTPGQKAFF. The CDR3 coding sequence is TGTGCCAGCAGCCCCACGCCGGGACAGAAAGCTTTCTTT.

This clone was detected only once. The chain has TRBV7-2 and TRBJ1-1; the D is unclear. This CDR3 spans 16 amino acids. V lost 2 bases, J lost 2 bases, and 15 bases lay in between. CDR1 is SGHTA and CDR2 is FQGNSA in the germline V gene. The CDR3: CASSLTAKRLNTEAFF. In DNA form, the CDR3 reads TGTGCCAGCAGCTTAACGGCAAAGAGACTAAACACTGAAGCTTTCTTT. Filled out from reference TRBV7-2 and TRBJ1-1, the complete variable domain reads GAGVSQSPSNKVTEKGKDVELRCDPISGHTALYWYRQSLGQGLEFLIYFQGNSAPDKSGLPSDRFSAERTGGSVSTLTIQRTQQEDSAVYLCASSLTAKRLNTEAFFGQGTRLTVV.

The CDR3 here is CASSLGPERGGRNEQFF. The DNA of the CDR3 is TGTGCCAGCAGCTTAGGGCCAGAGCGGGGGGGGAGGAATGAGCAGTTCTTC. The chain is built from TRBV7-3 and TRBJ2-1, with 10 nucleotides matching TRBD2. The CDR3 is 17 amino acids. V lost 2 bases and J lost 7; bases outside the gene matches: 11. Germline V gives CDR1 SGHTA, CDR2 FQGTGA. The whole variable domain, remainder taken from reference TRBV7-3 and TRBJ2-1, is GAGVSQTPSNKVTEKGKYVELRCDPISGHTALYWYRQSLGQGPEFLIYFQGTGAADDSGLPNDRFFAVRPEGSVSTLKIQRTERGDSAVYLCASSLGPERGGRNEQFFGPGTRLTVL.

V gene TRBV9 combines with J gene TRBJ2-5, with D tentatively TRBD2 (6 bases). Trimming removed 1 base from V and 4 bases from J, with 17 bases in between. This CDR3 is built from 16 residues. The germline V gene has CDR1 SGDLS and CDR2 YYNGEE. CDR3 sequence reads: CASSVKDGEAGETQYF. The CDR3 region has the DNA TGTGCCAGCAGCGTAAAGGACGGGGAGGCCGGAGAGACCCAGTACTTC.

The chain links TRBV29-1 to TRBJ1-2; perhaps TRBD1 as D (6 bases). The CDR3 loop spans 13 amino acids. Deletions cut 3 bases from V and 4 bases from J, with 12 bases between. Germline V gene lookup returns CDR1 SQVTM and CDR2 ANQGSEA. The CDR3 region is CSVEVVRGYGYTF. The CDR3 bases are TGCAGCGTTGAGGTGGTCAGGGGCTATGGCTACACCTTC.

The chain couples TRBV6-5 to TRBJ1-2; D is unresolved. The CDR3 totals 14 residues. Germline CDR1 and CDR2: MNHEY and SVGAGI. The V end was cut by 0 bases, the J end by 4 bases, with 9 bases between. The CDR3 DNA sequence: TGTGCCAGCAGTTACTCCTTTTCCCCCTATGGCTACACCTTC. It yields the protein CASSYSFSPYGYTF.

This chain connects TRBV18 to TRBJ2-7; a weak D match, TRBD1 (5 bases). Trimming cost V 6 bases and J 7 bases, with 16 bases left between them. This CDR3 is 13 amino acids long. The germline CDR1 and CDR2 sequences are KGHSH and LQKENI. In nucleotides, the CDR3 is TGTGCCAGCTCCCCCATAGGGGCTGGAGAGCAGTACTTC. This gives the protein CASSPIGAGEQYF.

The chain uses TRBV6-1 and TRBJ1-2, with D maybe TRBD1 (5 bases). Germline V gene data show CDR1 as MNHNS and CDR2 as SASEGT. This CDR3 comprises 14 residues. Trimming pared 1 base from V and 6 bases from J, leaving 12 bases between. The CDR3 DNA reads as TGTGCCAGCAGTGAAGTGCTGGCAGGGCATGGCTACACCTTC. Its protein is CASSEVLAGHGYTF.

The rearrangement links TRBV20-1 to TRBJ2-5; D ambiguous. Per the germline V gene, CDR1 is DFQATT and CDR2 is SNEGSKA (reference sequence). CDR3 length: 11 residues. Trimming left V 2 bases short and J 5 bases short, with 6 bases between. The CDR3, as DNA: TGCAGTGCTAGATACTTGGAGACCCAGTACTTC. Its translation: CSARYLETQYF.

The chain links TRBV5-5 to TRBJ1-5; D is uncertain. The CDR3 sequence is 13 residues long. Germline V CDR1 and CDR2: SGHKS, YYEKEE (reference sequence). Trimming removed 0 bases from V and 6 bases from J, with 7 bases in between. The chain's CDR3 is CASSLEGSQPQHF. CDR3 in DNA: TGTGCCAGCAGCTTGGAAGGGAGTCAGCCCCAGCATTTT.

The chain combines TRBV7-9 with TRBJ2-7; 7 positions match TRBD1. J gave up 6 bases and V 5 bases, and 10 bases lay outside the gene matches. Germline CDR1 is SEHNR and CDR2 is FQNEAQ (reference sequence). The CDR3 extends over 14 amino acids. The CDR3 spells CASSPRTGVREQYF. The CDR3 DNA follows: TGTGCCAGCAGCCCCCGGACAGGTGTGCGCGAGCAGTACTTC. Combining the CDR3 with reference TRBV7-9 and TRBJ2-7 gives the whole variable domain DTGVSQNPRHKITKRGQNVTFRCDPISEHNRLYWYRQTLGQGPEFLTYFQNEAQLEKSRLLSDRFSAERPKGSFSTLEIQRTEQGDSAMYLCASSPRTGVREQYFGPGTRLTVT.

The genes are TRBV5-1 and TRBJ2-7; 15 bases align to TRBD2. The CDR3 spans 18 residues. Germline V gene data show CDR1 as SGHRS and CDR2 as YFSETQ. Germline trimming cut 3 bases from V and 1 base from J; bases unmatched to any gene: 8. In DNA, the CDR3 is TGCGCCAGCAGCTCCGGACTAGCGGGGGGGCCAGTTTCCTACGAGCAGTACTTC. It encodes CASSSGLAGGPVSYEQYF.

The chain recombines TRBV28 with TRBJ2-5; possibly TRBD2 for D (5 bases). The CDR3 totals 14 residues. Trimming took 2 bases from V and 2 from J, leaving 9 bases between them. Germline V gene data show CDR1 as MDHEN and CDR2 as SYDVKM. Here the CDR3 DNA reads TGTGCCAGCAGTTTAGTCCGGGGTCAAGAGACCCAGTACTTC. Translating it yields CASSLVRGQETQYF.

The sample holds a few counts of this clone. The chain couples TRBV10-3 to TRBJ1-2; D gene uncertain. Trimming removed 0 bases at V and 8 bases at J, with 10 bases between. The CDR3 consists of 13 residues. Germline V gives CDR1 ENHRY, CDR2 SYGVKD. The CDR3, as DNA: TGTGCCATCAGTGAGTCGGAGGGTCAGGGCTACACCTTC. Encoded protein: CAISESEGQGYTF.

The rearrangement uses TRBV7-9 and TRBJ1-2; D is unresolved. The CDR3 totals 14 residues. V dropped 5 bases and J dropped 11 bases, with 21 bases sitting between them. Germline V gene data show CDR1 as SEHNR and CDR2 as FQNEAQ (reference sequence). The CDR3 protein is CASSLGREWDVYTF. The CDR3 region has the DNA TGTGCCAGCAGCCTCGGCCGGGAATGGGATGTTTACACCTTC.

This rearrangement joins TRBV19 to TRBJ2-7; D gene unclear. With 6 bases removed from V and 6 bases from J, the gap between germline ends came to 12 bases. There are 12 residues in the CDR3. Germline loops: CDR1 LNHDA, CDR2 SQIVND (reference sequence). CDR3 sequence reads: CASRREVGEQYF. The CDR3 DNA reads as TGTGCCAGTAGAAGAGAGGTCGGCGAGCAGTACTTC. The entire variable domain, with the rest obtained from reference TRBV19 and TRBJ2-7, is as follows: DGGITQSPKYLFRKEGQNVTLSCEQNLNHDAMYWYRQDPGQGLRLIYYSQIVNDFQKGDIAEGYSVSREKKESFPLTVTSAQKNPTAFYLCASRREVGEQYFGPGTRLTVT.

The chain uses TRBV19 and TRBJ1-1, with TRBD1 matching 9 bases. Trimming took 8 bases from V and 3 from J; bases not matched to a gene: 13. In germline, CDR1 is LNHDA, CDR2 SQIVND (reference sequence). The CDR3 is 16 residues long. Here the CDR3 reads CASATGGGSGDTEAFF. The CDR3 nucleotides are TGTGCCAGTGCAACAGGGGGCGGTTCGGGGGACACTGAAGCTTTCTTT.